This T cell receptor beta chain came from a study of blood T cell repertoires in COVID-19. Study overall: Acute and convalescent COVID-19 samples came from the United States, Italy and Spain. T cells, B-cell-depleted T cells, or PBMCs supplied cDNA or gDNA.

Source study methods: Amplification with reference gene primers provided the estimates of nucleated cell counts. The data were produced by immunoSEQ multiplex PCR, yet TCRdb's version contains in-frame clones alone and is incomplete. The V and J calls and the clone size are those of that table, but D and trimming were determined from the DNA. Of about 130,000 clones listed, around 80% are singletons. The CDR3 sequence is 15 residues long. Germline assignment: CDR1 SNHLY and CDR2 FYNNEI. Unmatched junction bases numbered 6, after V lost 2 bases and J lost 6 bases. The TCR comes from a man in his 60s who had recovered from COVID-19. The rearrangement uses TRBV2 and TRBJ1-2, with TRBD1 matching 10 bases. The sequencing input was peripheral blood. The CDR3, as DNA: TGTGCCAGCAGTGAAAGGGGACAGGGGTACGATGGCTACACCTTC. This sequence encodes CASSERGQGYDGYTF. Full variable domain (remainder filled in from reference TRBV2 and TRBJ1-2): EPEVTQTPSHQVTQMGQEVILRCVPISNHLYFYWYRQILGQKVEFLVSFYNNEISEKSEIFDDQFSVERPDGSNFTLKIRSTKLEDSAMYFCASSERGQGYDGYTFGSGTRLTVV.